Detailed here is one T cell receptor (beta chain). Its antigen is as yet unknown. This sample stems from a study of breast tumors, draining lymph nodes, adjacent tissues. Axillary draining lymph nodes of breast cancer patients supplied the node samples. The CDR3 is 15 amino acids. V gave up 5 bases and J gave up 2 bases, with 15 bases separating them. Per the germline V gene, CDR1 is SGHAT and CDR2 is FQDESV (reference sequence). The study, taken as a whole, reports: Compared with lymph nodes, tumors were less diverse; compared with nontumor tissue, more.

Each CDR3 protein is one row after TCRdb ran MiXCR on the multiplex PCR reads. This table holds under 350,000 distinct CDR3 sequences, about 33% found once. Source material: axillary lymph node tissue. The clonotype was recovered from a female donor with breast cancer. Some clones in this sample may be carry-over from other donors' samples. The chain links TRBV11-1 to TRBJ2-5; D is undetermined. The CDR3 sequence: CASSVGNPVQETQYF. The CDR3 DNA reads TGTGCCAGCAGCGTTGGAAATCCAGTACAAGAGACCCAGTACTTC.